This T cell receptor beta chain derives from a study of PD-L1 blockade in urothelial cancer. Study information: Blood underwent analysis 3 weeks (second dose) and 6 weeks after treatment began.

As to time point: pretreatment peripheral blood. Some clones are missing from TCRdb's copy, which holds only in-frame ones; the method was immunoSEQ multiplex PCR. The sample yields around 100,000 clones, around 87% seen once. Trimming shortened V by 5 bases and J by 4 bases, and 12 bases separated the two germline ends. CDR1 LNHDA and CDR2 SQIVND come from the germline V gene (reference sequence). The CDR3 is 13 residues long. This clone was recorded once. The genes are TRBV19 and TRBJ2-7, with a weak D call TRBD1 (5 bases). This TCR derives from a man aged 55 to 70 with urothelial cancer. The sample consisted of PBMCs, taken around atezolizumab (anti-PD-L1) treatment. CDR3 nucleotide sequence: TGTGCCAGTAGTGCCTCCAGGGTTTACGAGCAGTACTTC. Translated: CASSASRVYEQYF. Full variable domain (missing parts from reference TRBV19 and TRBJ2-7): DGGITQSPKYLFRKEGQNVTLSCEQNLNHDAMYWYRQDPGQGLRLIYYSQIVNDFQKGDIAEGYSVSREKKESFPLTVTSAQKNPTAFYLCASSASRVYEQYFGPGTRLTVT.